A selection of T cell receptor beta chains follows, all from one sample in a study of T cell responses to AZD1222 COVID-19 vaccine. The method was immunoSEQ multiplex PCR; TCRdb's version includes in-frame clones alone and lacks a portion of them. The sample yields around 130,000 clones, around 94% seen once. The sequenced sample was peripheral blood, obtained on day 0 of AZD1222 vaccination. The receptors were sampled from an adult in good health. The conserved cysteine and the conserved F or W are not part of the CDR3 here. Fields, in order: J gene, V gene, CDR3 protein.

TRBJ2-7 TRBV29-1 SARTDSYEQY
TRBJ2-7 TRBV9 ASSERGGSYEQY
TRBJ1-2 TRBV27 ASSPGRASLTYGYT
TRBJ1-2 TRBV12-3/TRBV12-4 ASGQGRNYGYT
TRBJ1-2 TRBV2 ASSTGNYGYT
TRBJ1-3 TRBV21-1 ASSVRPRGPGNTIY
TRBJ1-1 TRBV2 ASSAQGFAEAF
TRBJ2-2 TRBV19 ASRRSGQQYTGELF
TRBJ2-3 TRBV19 ASSTRGTVTDTQY
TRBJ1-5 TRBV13 ASSSYRVLKQPQH
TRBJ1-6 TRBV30 AWSRQGNSPLH